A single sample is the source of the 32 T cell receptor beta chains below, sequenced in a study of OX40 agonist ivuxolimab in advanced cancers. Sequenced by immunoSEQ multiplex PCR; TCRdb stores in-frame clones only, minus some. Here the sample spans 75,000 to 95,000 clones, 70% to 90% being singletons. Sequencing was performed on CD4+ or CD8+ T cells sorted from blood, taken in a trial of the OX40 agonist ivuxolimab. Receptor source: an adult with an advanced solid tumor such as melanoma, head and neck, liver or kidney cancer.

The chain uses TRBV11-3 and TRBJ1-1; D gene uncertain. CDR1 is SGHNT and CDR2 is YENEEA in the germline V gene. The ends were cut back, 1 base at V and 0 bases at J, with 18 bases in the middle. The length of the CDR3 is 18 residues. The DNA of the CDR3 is TGTGCCAGCAGCTTAGGAACGGTCGCCGGGAACTTGAACACTGAAGCTTTCTTT. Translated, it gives CASSLGTVAGNLNTEAFF.

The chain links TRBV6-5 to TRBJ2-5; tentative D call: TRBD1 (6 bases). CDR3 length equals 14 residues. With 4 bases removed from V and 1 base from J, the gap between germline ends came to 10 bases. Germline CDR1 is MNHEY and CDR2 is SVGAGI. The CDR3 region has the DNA TGTGCCAGCAGTTCACAGGGCATCCAAGAGACCCAGTACTTC. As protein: CASSSQGIQETQYF.

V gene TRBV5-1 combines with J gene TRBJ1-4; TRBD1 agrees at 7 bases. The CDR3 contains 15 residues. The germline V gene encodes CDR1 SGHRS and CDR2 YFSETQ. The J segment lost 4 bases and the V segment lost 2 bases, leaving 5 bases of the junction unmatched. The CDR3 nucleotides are TGCGCCAGCAGCTTAACGGACAGGCATAATGAAAAACTGTTTTTT. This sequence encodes CASSLTDRHNEKLFF.

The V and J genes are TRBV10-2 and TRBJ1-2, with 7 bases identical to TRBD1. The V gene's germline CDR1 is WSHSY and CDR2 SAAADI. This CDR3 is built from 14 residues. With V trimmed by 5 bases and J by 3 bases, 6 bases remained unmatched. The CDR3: CASSPGQPHYGYTF. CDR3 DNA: TGCGCCAGCAGTCCGGGACAGCCCCACTATGGCTACACCTTC.

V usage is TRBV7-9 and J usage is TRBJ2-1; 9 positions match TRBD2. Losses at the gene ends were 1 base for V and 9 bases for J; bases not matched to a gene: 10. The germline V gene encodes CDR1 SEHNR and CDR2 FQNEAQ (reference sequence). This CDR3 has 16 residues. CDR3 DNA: TGTGCCAGCAGCTTAGAGGGCAGCGGGAGGACCGGTGAGCAGTTCTTC. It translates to CASSLEGSGRTGEQFF.

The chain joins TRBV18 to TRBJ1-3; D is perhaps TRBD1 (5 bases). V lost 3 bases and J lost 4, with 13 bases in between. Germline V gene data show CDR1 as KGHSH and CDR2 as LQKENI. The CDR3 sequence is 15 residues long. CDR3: CASSPYGGKGNTIYF. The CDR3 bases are TGTGCCAGCTCACCGTATGGGGGAAAAGGAAACACCATATATTTT.

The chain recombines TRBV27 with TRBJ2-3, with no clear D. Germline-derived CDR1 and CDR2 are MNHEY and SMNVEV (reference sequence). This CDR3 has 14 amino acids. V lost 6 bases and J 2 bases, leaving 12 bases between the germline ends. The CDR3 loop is CASSPLPDTDTQYF. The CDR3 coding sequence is TGTGCCAGCAGCCCACTTCCTGACACAGATACGCAGTATTTT.

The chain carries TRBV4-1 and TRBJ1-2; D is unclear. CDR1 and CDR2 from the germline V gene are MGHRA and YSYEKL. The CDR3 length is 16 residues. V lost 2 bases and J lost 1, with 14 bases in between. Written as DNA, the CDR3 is TGCGCCAGCAGCCAAATGAGGCAGCCGATTAACTATGGCTACACCTTC. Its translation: CASSQMRQPINYGYTF.

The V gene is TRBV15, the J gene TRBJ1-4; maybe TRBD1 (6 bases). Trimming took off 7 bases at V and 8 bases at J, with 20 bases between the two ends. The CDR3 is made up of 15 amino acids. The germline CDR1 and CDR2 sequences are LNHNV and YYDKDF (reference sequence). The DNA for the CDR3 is TGTGCCACCAACGAGAATCAGGGGTTATACGAAAAACTGTTTTTT. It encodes CATNENQGLYEKLFF.

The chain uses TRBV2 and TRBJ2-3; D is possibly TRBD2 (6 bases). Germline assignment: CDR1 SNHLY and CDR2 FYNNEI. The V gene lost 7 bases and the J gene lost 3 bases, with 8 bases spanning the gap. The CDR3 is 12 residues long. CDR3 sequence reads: CASTSVTDTQYF. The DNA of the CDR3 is TGTGCCAGCACTAGCGTTACAGATACGCAGTATTTT.

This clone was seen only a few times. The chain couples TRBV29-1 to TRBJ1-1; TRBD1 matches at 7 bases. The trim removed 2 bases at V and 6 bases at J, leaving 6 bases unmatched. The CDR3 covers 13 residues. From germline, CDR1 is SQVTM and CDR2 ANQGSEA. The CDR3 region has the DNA TGCAGCGTTGAATGGTACAGGGGAGCTGAAGCTTTCTTT. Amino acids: CSVEWYRGAEAFF.

The CDR3 DNA is TGTGCCAGTAGTATAGGGACTTGGCGGACGCCCTACAATGAGCAGTTCTTC. Protein: CASSIGTWRTPYNEQFF. The chain uses TRBV19 and TRBJ2-1, with a tentative D call TRBD2 (5 bases). The V and J ends lost 1 base and 2 bases respectively, with 15 bases between them. Germline V lookup: CDR1 LNHDA, CDR2 SQIVND (reference sequence). This CDR3 is built from 17 residues.

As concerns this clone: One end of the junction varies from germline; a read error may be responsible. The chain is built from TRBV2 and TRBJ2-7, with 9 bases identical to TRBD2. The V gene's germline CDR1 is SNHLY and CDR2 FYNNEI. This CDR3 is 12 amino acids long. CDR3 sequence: CASSGGGTSTNF. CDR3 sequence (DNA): TGTGCCAGCAGTGGAGGGGGGACTAGCACGAACTTC.

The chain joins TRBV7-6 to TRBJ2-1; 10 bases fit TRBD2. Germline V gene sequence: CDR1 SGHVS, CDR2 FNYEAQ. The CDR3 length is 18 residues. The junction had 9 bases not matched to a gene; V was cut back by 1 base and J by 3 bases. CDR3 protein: CASSLEGLAGVVYNEQFF. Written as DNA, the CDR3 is TGTGCCAGCAGCTTAGAAGGGCTAGCGGGAGTGGTCTACAATGAGCAGTTCTTC.

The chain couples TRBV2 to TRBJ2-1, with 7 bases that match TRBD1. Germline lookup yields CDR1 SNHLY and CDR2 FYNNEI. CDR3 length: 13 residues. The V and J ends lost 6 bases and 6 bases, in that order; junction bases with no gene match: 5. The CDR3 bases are TGTGCCAGCAGACAGACAGGGCTCAATGAGCAGTTCTTC. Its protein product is CASRQTGLNEQFF.

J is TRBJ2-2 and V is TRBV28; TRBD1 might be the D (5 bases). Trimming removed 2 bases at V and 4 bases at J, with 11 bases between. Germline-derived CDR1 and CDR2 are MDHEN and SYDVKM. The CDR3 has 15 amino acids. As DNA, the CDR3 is TGTGCCAGCAGTTTAGGCAGGGTCGTCACCGGGGAGCTGTTTTTT. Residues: CASSLGRVVTGELFF.

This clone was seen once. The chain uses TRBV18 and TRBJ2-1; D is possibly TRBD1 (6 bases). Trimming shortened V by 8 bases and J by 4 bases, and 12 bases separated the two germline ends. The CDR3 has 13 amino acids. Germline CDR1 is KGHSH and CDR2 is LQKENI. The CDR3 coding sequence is TGTGCCAGCCCCCGACAGGTATACAATGAGCAGTTCTTC. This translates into CASPRQVYNEQFF.

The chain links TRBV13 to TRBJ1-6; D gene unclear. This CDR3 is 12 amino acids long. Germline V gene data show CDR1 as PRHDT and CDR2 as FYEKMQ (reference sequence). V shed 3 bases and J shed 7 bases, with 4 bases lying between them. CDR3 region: CASSFLNSPLHF. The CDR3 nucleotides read TGTGCCAGCAGCTTCCTCAATTCACCCCTCCACTTT.

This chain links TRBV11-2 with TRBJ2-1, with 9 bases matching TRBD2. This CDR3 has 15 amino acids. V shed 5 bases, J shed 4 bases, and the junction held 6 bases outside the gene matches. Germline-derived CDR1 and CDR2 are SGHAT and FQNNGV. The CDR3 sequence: CASSVDSGGYNEQFF. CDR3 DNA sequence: TGTGCCAGCAGCGTGGACAGCGGGGGGTACAATGAGCAGTTCTTC. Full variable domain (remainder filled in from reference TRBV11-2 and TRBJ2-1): EAGVAQSPRYKIIEKRQSVAFWCNPISGHATLYWYQQILGQGPKLLIQFQNNGVVDDSQLPKDRFSAERLKGVDSTLKIQPAKLEDSAVYLCASSVDSGGYNEQFFGPGTRLTVL.

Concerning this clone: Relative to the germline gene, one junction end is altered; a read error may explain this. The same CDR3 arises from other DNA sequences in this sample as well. CDR3 residues: CASSSVGGQGNSPLHF. CDR3 nucleotide sequence: TGTGCCAGCTCATCCGTCGGGGGACAGGGAAATTCACCTCTCCACTTT. The chain couples TRBV18 to TRBJ1-6; 9 nucleotides align to TRBD1. This CDR3 is built from 16 residues. Germline-derived CDR1 and CDR2 are KGHSH and LQKENI. The whole variable domain, remainder taken from reference TRBV18 and TRBJ1-6, is NAGVMQNPRHLVRRRGQEARLRCSPMKGHSHVYWYRQLPEEGLKFMVYLQKENIIDESGMPKERFSAEFPKEGPSILRIQQVVRGDSAAYFCASSSVGGQGNSPLHFGNGTRLTVT.

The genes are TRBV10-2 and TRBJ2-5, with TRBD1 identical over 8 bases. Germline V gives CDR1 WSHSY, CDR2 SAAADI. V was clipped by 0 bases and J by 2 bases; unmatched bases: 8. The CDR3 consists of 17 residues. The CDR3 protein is CASSESRTGTGQETQYF. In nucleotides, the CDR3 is TGCGCCAGCAGTGAGTCCAGGACCGGGACAGGACAAGAGACCCAGTACTTC.

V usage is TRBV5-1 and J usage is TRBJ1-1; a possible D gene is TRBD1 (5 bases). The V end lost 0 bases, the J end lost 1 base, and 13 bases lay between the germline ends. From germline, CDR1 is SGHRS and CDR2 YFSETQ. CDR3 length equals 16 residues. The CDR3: CASSLDFGGSNTEAFF. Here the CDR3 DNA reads TGCGCCAGCAGCTTGGACTTCGGGGGTTCGAACACTGAAGCTTTCTTT.

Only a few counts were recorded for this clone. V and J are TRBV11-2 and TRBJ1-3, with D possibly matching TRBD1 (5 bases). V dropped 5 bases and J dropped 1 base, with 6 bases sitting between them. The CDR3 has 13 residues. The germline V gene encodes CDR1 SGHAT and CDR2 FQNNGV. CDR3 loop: CASSQGSGNTIYF. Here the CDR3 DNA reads TGTGCCAGCAGCCAGGGTTCTGGAAACACCATATATTTT. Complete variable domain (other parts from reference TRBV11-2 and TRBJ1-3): EAGVAQSPRYKIIEKRQSVAFWCNPISGHATLYWYQQILGQGPKLLIQFQNNGVVDDSQLPKDRFSAERLKGVDSTLKIQPAKLEDSAVYLCASSQGSGNTIYFGEGSWLTVV.

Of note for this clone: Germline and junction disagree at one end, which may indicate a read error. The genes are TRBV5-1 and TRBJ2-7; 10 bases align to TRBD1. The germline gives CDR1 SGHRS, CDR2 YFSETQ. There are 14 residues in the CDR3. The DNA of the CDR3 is TGCGCCAGCAGTTTGGGACAGGGGATCTACGAGCAGTACTTC. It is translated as CASSLGQGIYEQYF.

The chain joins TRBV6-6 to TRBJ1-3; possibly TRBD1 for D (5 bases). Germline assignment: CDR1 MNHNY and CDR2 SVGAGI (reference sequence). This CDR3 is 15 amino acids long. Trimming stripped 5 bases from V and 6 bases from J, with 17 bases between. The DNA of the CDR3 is TGTGCCAGCAGTCGCTTCGGAGGGGAGCTAAACACCATATATTTT. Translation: CASSRFGGELNTIYF.

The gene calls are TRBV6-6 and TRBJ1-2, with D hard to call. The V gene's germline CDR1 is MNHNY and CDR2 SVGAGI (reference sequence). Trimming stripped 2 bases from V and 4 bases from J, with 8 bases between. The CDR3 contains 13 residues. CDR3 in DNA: TGTGCCAGCAGTTACGGCCTGGCCTATGGCTACACCTTC. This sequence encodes CASSYGLAYGYTF.

CDR3 sequence: CASSLAADTQYF. For the CDR3, the DNA is TGTGCCAGCAGCTTAGCGGCAGATACGCAGTATTTT. The rearrangement uses TRBV7-3 and TRBJ2-3; D remains ambiguous. This CDR3 region has 12 residues. The V end lost 2 bases, the J end lost 4 bases, and 4 bases lay between the germline ends. Germline CDR1 is SGHTA and CDR2 is FQGTGA. The whole variable domain, filled in from reference TRBV7-3 and TRBJ2-3, reads GAGVSQTPSNKVTEKGKYVELRCDPISGHTALYWYRQSLGQGPEFLIYFQGTGAADDSGLPNDRFFAVRPEGSVSTLKIQRTERGDSAVYLCASSLAADTQYFGPGTRLTVL.

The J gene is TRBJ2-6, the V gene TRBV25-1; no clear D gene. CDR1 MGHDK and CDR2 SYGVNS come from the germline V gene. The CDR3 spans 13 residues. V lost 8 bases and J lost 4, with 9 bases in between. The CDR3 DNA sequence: TGTGCCAGCCGCCTCTCGGGGGCCAACGTCCTGACTTTC. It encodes CASRLSGANVLTF.

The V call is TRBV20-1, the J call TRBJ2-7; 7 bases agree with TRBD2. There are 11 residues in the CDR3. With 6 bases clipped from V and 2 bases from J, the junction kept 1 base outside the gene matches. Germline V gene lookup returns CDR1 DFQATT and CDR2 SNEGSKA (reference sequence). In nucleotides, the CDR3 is TGCAGTGCGGCGGGGGCCTACGAGCAGTACTTC. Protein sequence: CSAAGAYEQYF.

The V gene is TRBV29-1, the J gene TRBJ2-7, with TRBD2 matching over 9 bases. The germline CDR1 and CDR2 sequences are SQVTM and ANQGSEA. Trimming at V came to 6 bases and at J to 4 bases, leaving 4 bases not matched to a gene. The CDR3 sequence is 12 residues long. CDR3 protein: CSVAGLAYEQYF. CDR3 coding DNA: TGCAGCGTGGCGGGACTAGCATACGAGCAGTACTTC.

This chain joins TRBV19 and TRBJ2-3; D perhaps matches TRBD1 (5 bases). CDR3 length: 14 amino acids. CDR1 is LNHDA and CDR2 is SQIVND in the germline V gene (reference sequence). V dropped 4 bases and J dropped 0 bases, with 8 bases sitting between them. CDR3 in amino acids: CASSRAGSTDTQYF. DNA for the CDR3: TGTGCCAGTAGTAGGGCAGGGAGCACAGATACGCAGTATTTT. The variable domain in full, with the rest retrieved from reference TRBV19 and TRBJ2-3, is DGGITQSPKYLFRKEGQNVTLSCEQNLNHDAMYWYRQDPGQGLRLIYYSQIVNDFQKGDIAEGYSVSREKKESFPLTVTSAQKNPTAFYLCASSRAGSTDTQYFGPGTRLTVL.

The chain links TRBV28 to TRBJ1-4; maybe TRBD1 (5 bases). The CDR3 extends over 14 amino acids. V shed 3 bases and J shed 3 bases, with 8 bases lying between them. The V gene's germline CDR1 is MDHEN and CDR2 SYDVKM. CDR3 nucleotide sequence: TGTGCCAGCAGTTTTCGGGGGTCTAATGAAAAACTGTTTTTT. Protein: CASSFRGSNEKLFF.